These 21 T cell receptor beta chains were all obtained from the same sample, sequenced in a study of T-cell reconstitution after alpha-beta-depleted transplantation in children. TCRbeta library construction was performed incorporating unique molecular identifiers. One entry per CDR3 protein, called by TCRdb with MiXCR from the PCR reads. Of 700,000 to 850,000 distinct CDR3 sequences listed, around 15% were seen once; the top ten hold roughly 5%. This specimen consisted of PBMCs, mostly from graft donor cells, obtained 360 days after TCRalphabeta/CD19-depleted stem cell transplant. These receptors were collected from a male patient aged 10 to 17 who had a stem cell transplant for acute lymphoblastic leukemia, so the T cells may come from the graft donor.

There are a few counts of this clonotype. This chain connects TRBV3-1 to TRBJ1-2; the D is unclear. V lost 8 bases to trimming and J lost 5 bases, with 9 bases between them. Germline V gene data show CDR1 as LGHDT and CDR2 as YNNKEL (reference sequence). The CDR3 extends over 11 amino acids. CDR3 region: CASGQEYGYTF. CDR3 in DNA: TGTGCCAGCGGGCAAGAATATGGCTACACCTTC. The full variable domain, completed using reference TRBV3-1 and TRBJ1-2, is DTAVSQTPKYLVTQMGNDKSIKCEQNLGHDTMYWYKQDSKKFLKIMFSYNNKELIINETVPNRFSPKSPDKAHLNLHINSLELGDSAVYFCASGQEYGYTFGSGTRLTVV.

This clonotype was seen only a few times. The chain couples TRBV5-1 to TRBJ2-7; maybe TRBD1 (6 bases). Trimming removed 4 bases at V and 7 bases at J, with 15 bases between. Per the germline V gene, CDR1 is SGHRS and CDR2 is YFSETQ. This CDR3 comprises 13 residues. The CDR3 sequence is CASSLQGSWEQYF. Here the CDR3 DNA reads TGCGCCAGCAGCCTCCAGGGGAGTTGGGAGCAGTACTTC.

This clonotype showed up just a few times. CDR3 in DNA: TGCGCCAGCAGCCCCAGGACTAGAAGTGAATACAATGAGCAGTTCTTC. Translation gives CASSPRTRSEYNEQFF. V gene TRBV5-1 combines with J gene TRBJ2-1; 7 bases align to TRBD2. This CDR3 is built from 16 residues. CDR1 SGHRS and CDR2 YFSETQ come from the germline V gene. With V trimmed by 4 bases and J by 4 bases, 11 bases remained unmatched.

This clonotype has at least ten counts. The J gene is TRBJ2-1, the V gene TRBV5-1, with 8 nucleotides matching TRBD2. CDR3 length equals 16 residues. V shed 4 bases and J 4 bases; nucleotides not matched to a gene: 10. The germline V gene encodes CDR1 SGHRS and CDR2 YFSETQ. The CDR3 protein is CASSRPRLALYNEQFF. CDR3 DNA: TGCGCCAGCAGCCGGCCAAGACTAGCGCTGTACAATGAGCAGTTCTTC.

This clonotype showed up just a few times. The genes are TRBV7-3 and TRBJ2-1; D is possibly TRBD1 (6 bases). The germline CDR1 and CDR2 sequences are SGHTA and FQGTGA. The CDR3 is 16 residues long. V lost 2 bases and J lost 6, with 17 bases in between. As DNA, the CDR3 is TGTGCCAGCAGCTTATCTTGGGGGCAAGGGGGCAATGAGCAGTTCTTC. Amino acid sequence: CASSLSWGQGGNEQFF. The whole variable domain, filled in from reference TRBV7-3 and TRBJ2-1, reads GAGVSQTPSNKVTEKGKYVELRCDPISGHTALYWYRQSLGQGPEFLIYFQGTGAADDSGLPNDRFFAVRPEGSVSTLKIQRTERGDSAVYLCASSLSWGQGGNEQFFGPGTRLTVL.

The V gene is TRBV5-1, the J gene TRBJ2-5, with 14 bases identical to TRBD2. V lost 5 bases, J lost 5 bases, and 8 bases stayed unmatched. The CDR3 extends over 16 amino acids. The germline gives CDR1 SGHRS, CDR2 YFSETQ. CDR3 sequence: CASSPTGLAGGETQYF. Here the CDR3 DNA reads TGCGCCAGCAGTCCAACCGGACTAGCGGGAGGCGAGACCCAGTACTTC.

The CDR3 DNA follows: TGTGCCATCAGAGCCGGGACTAGCGTTACACCATGGCCTCCAGATACGCAGTATTTT. It translates to CAIRAGTSVTPWPPDTQYF. The chain joins TRBV10-3 to TRBJ2-3; 10 bases line up with TRBD2. Germline CDR1 ENHRY, CDR2 SYGVKD. This CDR3 spans 19 amino acids. Trimming at V came to 6 bases and at J to 4 bases, leaving 19 bases not matched to a gene.

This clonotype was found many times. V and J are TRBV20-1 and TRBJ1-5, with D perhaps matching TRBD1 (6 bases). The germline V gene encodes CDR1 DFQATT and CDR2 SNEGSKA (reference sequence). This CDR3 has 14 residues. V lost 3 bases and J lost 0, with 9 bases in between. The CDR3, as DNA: TGCAGTGCTAGCAGGGGCTTTAGCAATCAGCCCCAGCATTTT. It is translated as CSASRGFSNQPQHF.

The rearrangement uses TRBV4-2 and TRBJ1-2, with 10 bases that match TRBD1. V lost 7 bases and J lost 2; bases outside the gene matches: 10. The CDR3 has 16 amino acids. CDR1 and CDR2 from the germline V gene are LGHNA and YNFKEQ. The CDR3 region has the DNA TGTGCCAGCACCCACCTGGGGGGACAGGGGAACTATGGCTACACCTTC. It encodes CASTHLGGQGNYGYTF.

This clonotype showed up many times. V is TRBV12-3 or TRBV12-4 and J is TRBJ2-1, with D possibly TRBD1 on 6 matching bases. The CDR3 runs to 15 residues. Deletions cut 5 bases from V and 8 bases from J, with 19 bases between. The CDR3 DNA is TGTGCCAGCAGTGGGACATCCCGGGTAGGCTATGAGCAGTTCTTC. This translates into CASSGTSRVGYEQFF.

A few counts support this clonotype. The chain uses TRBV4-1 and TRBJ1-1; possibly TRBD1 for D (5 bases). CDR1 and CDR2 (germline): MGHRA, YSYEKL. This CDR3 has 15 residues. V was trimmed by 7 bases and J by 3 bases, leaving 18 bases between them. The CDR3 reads CASKRYGTGDTEAFF. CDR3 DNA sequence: TGCGCCAGCAAGCGTTACGGTACAGGCGACACTGAAGCTTTCTTT.

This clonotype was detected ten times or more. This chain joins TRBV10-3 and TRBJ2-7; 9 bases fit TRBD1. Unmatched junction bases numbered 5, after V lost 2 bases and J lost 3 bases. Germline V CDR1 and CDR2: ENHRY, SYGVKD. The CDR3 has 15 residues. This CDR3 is CAISESGQGNYEQYF. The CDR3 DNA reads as TGTGCCATCAGTGAGAGTGGACAGGGGAACTACGAGCAGTACTTC.

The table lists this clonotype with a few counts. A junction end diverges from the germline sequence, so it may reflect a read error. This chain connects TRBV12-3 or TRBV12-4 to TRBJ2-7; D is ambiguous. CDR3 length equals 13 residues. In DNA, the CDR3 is TGTGCCAGCAGTTTGGAATGGGCTTACGTGCAGTACTTC. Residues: CASSLEWAYVQYF.

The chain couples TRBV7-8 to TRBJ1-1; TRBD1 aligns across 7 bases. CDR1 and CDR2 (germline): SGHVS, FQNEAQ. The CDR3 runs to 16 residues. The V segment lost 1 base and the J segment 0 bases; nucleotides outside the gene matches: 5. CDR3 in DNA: TGTGCCAGCAGCTTAGAAACCGGGACAGTGAACACTGAAGCTTTCTTT. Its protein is CASSLETGTVNTEAFF.

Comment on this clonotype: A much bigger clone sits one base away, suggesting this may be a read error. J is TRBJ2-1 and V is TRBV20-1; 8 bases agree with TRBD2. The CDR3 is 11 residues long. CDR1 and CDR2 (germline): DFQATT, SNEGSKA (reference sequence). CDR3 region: CRASGYNEQFF. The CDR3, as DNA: TGCAGAGCTAGCGGGTACAATGAGCAGTTCTTC.

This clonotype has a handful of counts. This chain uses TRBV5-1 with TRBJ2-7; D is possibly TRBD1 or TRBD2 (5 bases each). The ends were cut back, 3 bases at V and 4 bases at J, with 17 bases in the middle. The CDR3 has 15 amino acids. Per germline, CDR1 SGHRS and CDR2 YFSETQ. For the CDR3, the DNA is TGCGCCAGCAGCTCTCCGGGACCGCATGGGTACGAGCAGTACTTC. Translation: CASSSPGPHGYEQYF.

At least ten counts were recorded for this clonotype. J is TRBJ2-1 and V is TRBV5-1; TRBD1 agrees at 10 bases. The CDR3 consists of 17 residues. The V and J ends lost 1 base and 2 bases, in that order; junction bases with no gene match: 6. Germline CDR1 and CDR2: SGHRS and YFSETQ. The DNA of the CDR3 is TGCGCCAGCAGCTTGAGGGACAGGGGTCTAACCTACAATGAGCAGTTCTTC. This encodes CASSLRDRGLTYNEQFF. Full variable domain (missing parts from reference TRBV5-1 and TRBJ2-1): KAGVTQTPRYLIKTRGQQVTLSCSPISGHRSVSWYQQTPGQGLQFLFEYFSETQRNKGNFPGRFSGRQFSNSRSEMNVSTLELGDSALYLCASSLRDRGLTYNEQFFGPGTRLTVL.

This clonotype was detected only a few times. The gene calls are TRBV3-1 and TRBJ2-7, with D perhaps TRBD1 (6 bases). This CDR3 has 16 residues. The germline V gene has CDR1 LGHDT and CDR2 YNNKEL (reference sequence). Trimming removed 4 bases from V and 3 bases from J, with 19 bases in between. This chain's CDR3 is CASSPPGYRVGYEQYF. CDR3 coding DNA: TGTGCCAGCAGCCCTCCTGGGTACAGGGTTGGCTACGAGCAGTACTTC.

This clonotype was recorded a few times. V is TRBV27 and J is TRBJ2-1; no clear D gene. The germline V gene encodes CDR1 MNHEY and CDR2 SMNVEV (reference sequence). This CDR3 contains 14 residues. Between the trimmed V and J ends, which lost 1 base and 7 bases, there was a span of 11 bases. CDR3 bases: TGTGCCAGCAGTTTATATCTGAAGAGTAATGAGCAGTTCTTC. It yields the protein CASSLYLKSNEQFF.

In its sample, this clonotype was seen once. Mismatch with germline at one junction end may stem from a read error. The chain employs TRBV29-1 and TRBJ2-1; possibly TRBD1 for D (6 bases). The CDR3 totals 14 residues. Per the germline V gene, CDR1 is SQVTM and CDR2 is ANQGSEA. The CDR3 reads CSVEVFSAGEEEFF. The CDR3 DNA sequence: TGCAGCGTCGAAGTCTTTTCGGCAGGGGAAGAAGAGTTCTTC.

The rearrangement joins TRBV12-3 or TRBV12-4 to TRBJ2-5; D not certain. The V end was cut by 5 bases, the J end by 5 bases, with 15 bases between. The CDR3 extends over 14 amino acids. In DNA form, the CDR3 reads TGTGCCAGCAGTGCTCCTCCTCTCGTGGAGACCCAGTACTTC. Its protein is CASSAPPLVETQYF.